One sample yielded the 24 T cell receptor beta chains listed below, sequenced in a study of blood T cell repertoires in COVID-19. The assay was immunoSEQ multiplex PCR, and TCRdb's table has in-frame clones only and misses some. The sample yields over 450,000 clones, roughly nine tenths seen once. The sequenced sample consisted of peripheral blood. Source of these receptors: a man aged 18 to 35 with COVID-19, enrolled during active disease.

The V and J genes are TRBV10-3 and TRBJ2-7, with D perhaps TRBD2 (5 bases). The germline V gene has CDR1 ENHRY and CDR2 SYGVKD. This CDR3 region has 15 residues. V shed 2 bases and J shed 8 bases, with 19 bases lying between them. The CDR3, as DNA: TGTGCCATCAGTGAGGACCTAGCCCCAGGTAGGCAGCAGTACTTC. Translating gives CAISEDLAPGRQQYF.

V usage is TRBV2 and J usage is TRBJ1-2; unclear D gene. The germline V gene encodes CDR1 SNHLY and CDR2 FYNNEI. The V end was cut by 3 bases, the J end by 2 bases, with 10 bases between. This CDR3 has 14 amino acids. This CDR3 is CASSDLGRNYGYTF. The CDR3 region has the DNA TGTGCCAGCAGTGACCTGGGCCGGAACTATGGCTACACCTTC.

This sequence joins TRBV7-9 and TRBJ2-6, with 7 bases that match TRBD1. Germline loops: CDR1 SEHNR, CDR2 FQNEAQ (reference sequence). J gave up 1 base and V 1 base, and 4 bases lay outside the gene matches. This CDR3 is 17 amino acids long. The DNA of the CDR3 is TGTGCCAGCAGCTTAGGACAGGGCCTTTCTGGGGCCAACGTCCTGACTTTC. This translates into CASSLGQGLSGANVLTF.

The chain combines TRBV29-1 with TRBJ1-2; 9 bases fit TRBD1. Germline lookup yields CDR1 SQVTM and CDR2 ANQGSEA. The CDR3 is made up of 13 amino acids. Trimming took 6 bases from V and 6 from J; bases not matched to a gene: 8. CDR3 DNA: TGCAGCGTAACCCGAGGACAGGGGCATGGCTACACCTTC. The encoded protein is CSVTRGQGHGYTF.

The CDR3 nucleotides are TGTGCCAGCAGCCAGTTACTAGCGGGGGAACTACAAGAGACCCAGTACTTC. Its translation: CASSQLLAGELQETQYF. The genes are TRBV3-1 (or the pseudogene TRBV3-2) and TRBJ2-5; 11 nucleotides align to TRBD2. The length of the CDR3 is 17 residues. Germline V gene sequence: CDR1 LGHDT, CDR2 YNNKEL (reference sequence). The V gene end was trimmed by 3 bases and the J gene end by 2 bases; junction bases not matched to a gene: 8.

The chain has TRBV5-1 and TRBJ1-1; no reliable D call. This CDR3 is built from 16 residues. Germline CDR1 is SGHRS and CDR2 is YFSETQ. The V gene lost 0 bases and the J gene lost 5 bases, with 17 bases spanning the gap. The CDR3 is CASSLEVQQGSTEAFF. CDR3 DNA sequence: TGCGCCAGCAGCTTGGAGGTTCAACAAGGGAGTACTGAAGCTTTCTTT.

The chain couples TRBV7-9 to TRBJ2-5; maybe TRBD1 (5 bases). Trimming pared 8 bases from V and 5 bases from J, leaving 21 bases between. Germline V lookup: CDR1 SEHNR, CDR2 FQNEAQ (reference sequence). The CDR3 covers 15 residues. The CDR3 region is CASRQGNPVRETQYF. The CDR3 bases are TGTGCCAGCCGGCAGGGTAACCCAGTCAGGGAGACCCAGTACTTC.

The chain uses TRBV10-1 and TRBJ2-7; TRBD2 agrees at 12 bases. The V gene's germline CDR1 is WNHNN and CDR2 SYGVQD (reference sequence). The CDR3 runs 16 residues. J was trimmed by 3 bases and V by 8 bases; bases with no gene match: 11. CDR3 sequence reads: CASLGLAGRFFYEQYF. CDR3 bases: TGCGCCAGCCTGGGACTAGCGGGTCGCTTCTTCTACGAGCAGTACTTC.

This chain uses TRBV5-4 with TRBJ2-5, with D maybe TRBD1 (6 bases). Trimming shortened V by 4 bases and J by 3 bases, and 13 bases separated the two germline ends. CDR1 is SGHNT, CDR2 YYREEE, per germline (reference sequence). The CDR3 covers 14 residues. The CDR3 loop reads CASSRTVGEETQYF. CDR3 nucleotide sequence: TGTGCCAGCAGCAGGACAGTTGGAGAAGAGACCCAGTACTTC.

The chain couples TRBV6-5 to TRBJ2-7; TRBD1 is a possible D gene (6 bases). The germline gives CDR1 MNHEY, CDR2 SVGAGI. V lost 2 bases to trimming and J lost 2 bases, with 7 bases between them. The CDR3 spans 13 residues. Here the CDR3 DNA reads TGTGCCAGCAGTTACAGGGGGACCTACGAGCAGTACTTC. This encodes CASSYRGTYEQYF.

V usage is TRBV11-3 and J usage is TRBJ2-3; weak D call: TRBD1 (7 bases). The CDR3 sequence is 17 residues long. V lost 5 bases, J lost 7 bases, and 25 bases lay in between. The V gene's germline CDR1 is SGHNT and CDR2 YENEEA. CDR3 sequence reads: CASSTPGGPGSAHTQYF. CDR3 nucleotides: TGTGCCAGCAGCACGCCAGGGGGGCCGGGGTCCGCACATACGCAGTATTTT.

The chain uses TRBV5-5 and TRBJ2-1, with D uncertain. V was cut by 4 bases and J by 6 bases, with 11 bases left in between. CDR3 length: 13 amino acids. Germline CDR1 reads SGHKS; CDR2 reads YYEKEE (reference sequence). Here the CDR3 reads CASSVSNSNEQFF. CDR3 in DNA: TGTGCCAGCAGCGTGTCCAACAGCAATGAGCAGTTCTTC.

The chain joins TRBV27 to TRBJ2-6; D is unclear. This CDR3 has 15 residues. V was cut by 4 bases and J by 0 bases, with 7 bases left in between. Germline-derived CDR1 and CDR2 are MNHEY and SMNVEV (reference sequence). The CDR3 DNA follows: TGTGCCAGCAGTTACCGGAGCTCTGGGGCCAACGTCCTGACTTTC. This translates into CASSYRSSGANVLTF.

In this sample, this clone turned up once. In nucleotides, the CDR3 is TGTGCCAGCAGCCAAGAGGGACAAGGGGCAGACGATCAGCCCCAGCATTTT. Amino acid sequence: CASSQEGQGADDQPQHF. The J gene is TRBJ1-5, the V gene TRBV4-2, with D possibly being TRBD1 (6 bases). The V end was cut by 0 bases, the J end by 5 bases, with 17 bases between. Germline V lookup: CDR1 LGHNA, CDR2 YNFKEQ. The CDR3 runs 17 residues.

The V call is TRBV3-1 (or the pseudogene TRBV3-2), the J call TRBJ1-3, with D unclear. Germline V gives CDR1 LGHDT, CDR2 YNNKEL (reference sequence). The length of the CDR3 is 12 residues. Trimming removed 4 bases from V and 9 bases from J, with 10 bases in between. The CDR3 here is CASSPLSGTIYF. CDR3 DNA sequence: TGTGCCAGCAGCCCCCTCTCAGGCACCATATATTTT.

Points on this clone: Other DNA sequences of this sample code for an identical CDR3. This chain uses TRBV5-1 with TRBJ2-7, with D perhaps matching TRBD1 (5 bases). The CDR3 totals 13 residues. Looked up from germline, CDR1 is SGHRS and CDR2 is YFSETQ. Trimming cost V 2 bases and J 0 bases, with 6 bases left between them. DNA of the CDR3: TGCGCCAGCAGCTTAGGGGTCTCCTACGAGCAGTACTTC. Translated, it gives CASSLGVSYEQYF.

This clone was counted only a few times. This chain links TRBV5-1 with TRBJ2-1; TRBD2 might be the D (6 bases). The ends were cut back, 3 bases at V and 7 bases at J, with 8 bases in the middle. The germline CDR1 and CDR2 sequences are SGHRS and YFSETQ. CDR3 length: 12 residues. The CDR3 sequence is CASSYGLNEQFF. As DNA, the CDR3 is TGCGCCAGCAGCTATGGACTAAATGAGCAGTTCTTC.

This clone was seen once. The chain links TRBV27 to TRBJ1-2; 9 nucleotides agree with TRBD1. The CDR3 extends over 12 amino acids. The J segment lost 7 bases and the V segment lost 8 bases, leaving 5 bases of the junction unmatched. CDR1 is MNHEY and CDR2 is SMNVEV in the germline V gene (reference sequence). CDR3 amino acids: CASGTGLTGYTF. DNA for the CDR3: TGTGCCAGCGGGACAGGGCTAACTGGCTACACCTTC.

The CDR3 DNA sequence: TGTGCCAGTAGTCCGACAGTCAGCTCCTACAATGAGCAGTTCTTC. This encodes CASSPTVSSYNEQFF. This rearrangement joins TRBV19 to TRBJ2-1; D might be TRBD1 (5 bases). Germline assignment: CDR1 LNHDA and CDR2 SQIVND (reference sequence). The CDR3 consists of 15 residues. Trimming stripped 5 bases from V and 0 bases from J, with 11 bases between. The full variable domain, rest sourced from reference TRBV19 and TRBJ2-1, is DGGITQSPKYLFRKEGQNVTLSCEQNLNHDAMYWYRQDPGQGLRLIYYSQIVNDFQKGDIAEGYSVSREKKESFPLTVTSAQKNPTAFYLCASSPTVSSYNEQFFGPGTRLTVL.

The chain links TRBV30 to TRBJ1-1; D is ambiguous. There are 16 residues in the CDR3. Germline values: CDR1 GTSNPN, CDR2 SVGIG (reference sequence). V was trimmed by 0 bases and J by 1 base, leaving 15 bases between them. The CDR3 nucleotides read TGTGCCTGGAGTGTCCCTGACCGACTGGGGAACACTGAAGCTTTCTTT. Translated, it gives CAWSVPDRLGNTEAFF.

This clone was observed a few times. This sequence joins TRBV7-9 and TRBJ1-1; D is ambiguous. V lost 6 bases and J 6 bases, leaving 8 bases between the germline ends. CDR3 size: 11 residues. Looked up from germline, CDR1 is SEHNR and CDR2 is FQNEAQ (reference sequence). The CDR3 sequence is CASSLNAEAFF. CDR3 nucleotide sequence: TGTGCCAGCAGTCTAAACGCTGAAGCTTTCTTT.

V and J are TRBV6-5 and TRBJ2-2, with D unclear. The CDR3 contains 13 residues. V was pared by 2 bases and J by 6 bases, with 7 bases between. Per germline, CDR1 MNHEY and CDR2 SVGAGI. The CDR3 loop is CASSYNRAGELFF. DNA of the CDR3: TGTGCCAGCAGTTACAACAGAGCCGGGGAGCTGTTTTTT.

This rearrangement joins TRBV5-1 to TRBJ2-3, with D unclear. The CDR3 contains 15 residues. Germline-derived CDR1 and CDR2 are SGHRS and YFSETQ. Between the trimmed V and J ends, which lost 0 bases and 1 base, there was a span of 9 bases. As DNA, the CDR3 is TGCGCCAGCAGCTTGGTACCACTACGCACAGATACGCAGTATTTT. Amino acids: CASSLVPLRTDTQYF.

The table lists this clone with a few counts. The V and J genes are TRBV2 and TRBJ1-4, with unresolved D. The germline V gene encodes CDR1 SNHLY and CDR2 FYNNEI. The CDR3 extends over 13 amino acids. The V gene lost 7 bases and the J gene lost 4 bases, with 10 bases spanning the gap. DNA for the CDR3: TGTGCCAGCAACTTCAGGCTTAATGAAAAACTGTTTTTT. The encoded protein is CASNFRLNEKLFF.